Presented here are 27 T cell receptor beta chains from one specimen sequenced in a study of OX40 agonist ivuxolimab in advanced cancers. Clones were read by immunoSEQ multiplex PCR, and TCRdb kept only the in-frame ones, dropping some. The sample holds some 78,000 clones, roughly nine tenths seen once. This material consisted of CD4+ or CD8+ T cells sorted from blood, taken in a trial of the OX40 agonist ivuxolimab. These receptors all stem from an adult with an advanced solid tumor such as melanoma, head and neck, liver or kidney cancer.

This sequence joins TRBV15 and TRBJ1-6, with D uncertain. Germline lookup yields CDR1 LNHNV and CDR2 YYDKDF (reference sequence). This CDR3 spans 15 amino acids. Deletions cut 0 bases from V and 9 bases from J, with 12 bases between. CDR3 nucleotides: TGTGCCACCAGCAGAGATGGCCTTGAGGGTTCACCCCTCCACTTT. This codes for CATSRDGLEGSPLHF.

The chain has TRBV28 and TRBJ2-2, with TRBD2 matching 13 bases. The CDR3 runs to 17 residues. With 7 bases clipped from V and 7 bases from J, the junction kept 12 bases outside the gene matches. Germline CDR1 MDHEN, CDR2 SYDVKM. CDR3 protein: CASMGLAGPWWGGELFF. CDR3 DNA sequence: TGTGCCAGCATGGGACTAGCGGGGCCCTGGTGGGGCGGGGAGCTGTTTTTT.

The gene calls are TRBV19 and TRBJ2-5; 7 nucleotides line up with TRBD1. The CDR3 covers 18 residues. CDR1 is LNHDA, CDR2 SQIVND, per germline (reference sequence). V was pared by 3 bases and J by 2 bases, with 15 bases of the junction left unmatched. CDR3 protein: CASSIPSRRQGSQETQYF. The CDR3 DNA reads TGTGCCAGTAGTATTCCGAGTCGGAGACAGGGATCTCAAGAGACCCAGTACTTC.

This chain links TRBV5-4 with TRBJ2-5; 12 bases fit TRBD2. J lost 2 bases, V lost 4 bases, and 6 bases had no gene match. This CDR3 is 16 amino acids long. CDR1 is SGHNT, CDR2 YYREEE, per germline (reference sequence). The CDR3 loop reads CASSPWTSGTQETQYF. As DNA, the CDR3 is TGTGCCAGCAGCCCATGGACTAGCGGGACGCAAGAGACCCAGTACTTC.

The chain employs TRBV5-5 and TRBJ2-7, with TRBD2 as a possible D gene (7 bases). V dropped 5 bases and J dropped 3 bases, with 24 bases sitting between them. The germline gives CDR1 SGHKS, CDR2 YYEKEE (reference sequence). The CDR3 covers 17 residues. The CDR3 DNA reads TGTGCCAGCAGTTTCATCCACCCGGGGGGCGGTTACTACGAGCAGTACTTC. Its translation is CASSFIHPGGGYYEQYF.

The chain employs TRBV28 and TRBJ1-2; D is unclear. The CDR3 has 16 residues. V lost 4 bases and J 2 bases, leaving 17 bases between the germline ends. Per the germline V gene, CDR1 is MDHEN and CDR2 is SYDVKM. The CDR3 region is CASSYPQRVPNYGYTF. The CDR3 bases are TGTGCCAGCAGTTACCCTCAACGGGTTCCCAACTATGGCTACACCTTC.

The rearrangement uses TRBV28 and TRBJ1-2; the match to TRBD1 covers 9 bases. Germline V gene lookup returns CDR1 MDHEN and CDR2 SYDVKM. V gave up 3 bases and J gave up 4 bases; unmatched junction bases: 15. The CDR3 contains 18 residues. The CDR3 here is CASSFKRDRDYRIYGYTF. CDR3 sequence (DNA): TGTGCCAGCAGTTTCAAAAGGGACAGGGATTACCGGATCTATGGCTACACCTTC.

The table lists this clone with a count of one. This chain's CDR3 is CASTGATDTQYF. CDR3 DNA sequence: TGTGCCAGCACCGGAGCGACAGATACGCAGTATTTT. The chain links TRBV7-2 to TRBJ2-3; D is unresolved. Per the germline V gene, CDR1 is SGHTA and CDR2 is FQGNSA. The CDR3 sequence is 12 residues long. Trimming took off 7 bases at V and 3 bases at J, with 8 bases between the two ends.

This chain links TRBV6-5 with TRBJ2-7; 12 bases agree with TRBD2. This CDR3 has 15 amino acids. Unmatched junction bases numbered 5, after V lost 5 bases and J lost 3 bases. Per germline, CDR1 MNHEY and CDR2 SVGAGI. The CDR3, as DNA: TGTGCCAGCAGTACTGGACTAGCGGGATTCTACGAGCAGTACTTC. It specifies CASSTGLAGFYEQYF.

This clone is medium-sized within its sample. The chain uses TRBV13 and TRBJ1-6; tentative D call: TRBD1 (5 bases). The germline V gene encodes CDR1 PRHDT and CDR2 FYEKMQ (reference sequence). This CDR3 is built from 14 residues. V was pared by 5 bases and J by 6 bases, with 11 bases between. CDR3 nucleotides: TGTGCCAGCAGCCCCCAGCAGGGTAATTCACCCCTCCACTTT. Translation: CASSPQQGNSPLHF.

The rearrangement joins TRBV9 to TRBJ2-3; D might be TRBD2 (5 bases). The length of the CDR3 is 15 residues. V was trimmed by 3 bases and J by 1 base, leaving 12 bases between them. Germline V gives CDR1 SGDLS, CDR2 YYNGEE. The CDR3 coding sequence is TGTGCCAGCAGCGCGCCGCGGGTGGGCACAGATACGCAGTATTTT. This sequence encodes CASSAPRVGTDTQYF.

The chain couples TRBV2 to TRBJ1-2, with D hard to call. V gave up 6 bases and J gave up 4 bases, with 21 bases separating them. Germline-derived CDR1 and CDR2 are SNHLY and FYNNEI. This CDR3 is built from 16 residues. For the CDR3, the DNA is TGTGCCAGCAGGAGTCAACGGTCCGGCCTCTCCTATGGCTACACCTTC. This sequence encodes CASRSQRSGLSYGYTF.

The V gene is TRBV28, the J gene TRBJ1-1; D not resolved. This CDR3 has 14 amino acids. The germline CDR1 and CDR2 sequences are MDHEN and SYDVKM. Trimming took off 6 bases at V and 1 base at J, with 12 bases between the two ends. CDR3 region: CASSLTQENTEAFF. The CDR3 DNA follows: TGTGCCAGCAGCCTTACTCAGGAGAACACTGAAGCTTTCTTT.

The gene calls are TRBV4-2 and TRBJ1-1, with TRBD1 as a possible D gene (5 bases). This CDR3 is 15 amino acids long. CDR1 is LGHNA, CDR2 YNFKEQ, per germline. Trimming pared 4 bases from V and 5 bases from J, leaving 17 bases between. The CDR3 nucleotides are TGTGCCAGCAGCCCAACAAGGGGAGGACGGACTGAAGCTTTCTTT. Amino acids: CASSPTRGGRTEAFF.

This rearrangement joins TRBV6-6 to TRBJ1-5; no clear D. This CDR3 spans 13 amino acids. The V gene's germline CDR1 is MNHNY and CDR2 SVGAGI (reference sequence). The V gene lost 3 bases and the J gene lost 9 bases, with 12 bases spanning the gap. The CDR3 loop is CASSYVSSGPQHF. The CDR3 region has the DNA TGTGCCAGCAGTTATGTCAGCTCAGGGCCCCAGCATTTT.

The V gene is TRBV19, the J gene TRBJ1-2, with 7 bases that match TRBD1. V trimming: 2 bases; J trimming: 0 bases; junction bases outside the gene matches: 3. The length of the CDR3 is 15 residues. Per germline, CDR1 LNHDA and CDR2 SQIVND (reference sequence). CDR3 coding DNA: TGTGCCAGTAGTATACAGGGGGTATCTAACTATGGCTACACCTTC. This encodes CASSIQGVSNYGYTF. The full variable domain, completed using reference TRBV19 and TRBJ1-2, is DGGITQSPKYLFRKEGQNVTLSCEQNLNHDAMYWYRQDPGQGLRLIYYSQIVNDFQKGDIAEGYSVSREKKESFPLTVTSAQKNPTAFYLCASSIQGVSNYGYTFGSGTRLTVV.

The gene calls are TRBV5-5 and TRBJ2-5; D might be TRBD1 or TRBD2, each matching 6 bases. V lost 0 bases, J lost 7 bases, and 13 bases lay in between. CDR3 length: 14 amino acids. CDR1 and CDR2 from the germline V gene are SGHKS and YYEKEE (reference sequence). The CDR3 region is CASSLGFGGGTQYF. The CDR3 region has the DNA TGTGCCAGCAGCTTGGGTTTCGGGGGCGGGACCCAGTACTTC. Variable domain in full (rest from reference TRBV5-5 and TRBJ2-5): DAGVTQSPTHLIKTRGQQVTLRCSPISGHKSVSWYQQVLGQGPQFIFQYYEKEERGRGNFPDRFSARQFPNYSSELNVNALLLGDSALYLCASSLGFGGGTQYFGPGTRLLVL.

This chain uses TRBV30 with TRBJ1-1, with D maybe TRBD1 (5 bases). Germline assignment: CDR1 GTSNPN and CDR2 SVGIG (reference sequence). This CDR3 has 14 amino acids. Trimming removed 4 bases at V and 2 bases at J, with 14 bases between. CDR3 nucleotide sequence: TGTGCCTGGACGGGGTTGGGGGGTAACACTGAAGCTTTCTTT. Translation: CAWTGLGGNTEAFF.

The gene calls are TRBV7-9 and TRBJ1-2; possibly TRBD1 for D (5 bases). V was clipped by 3 bases and J by 4 bases, with 12 bases between them. Germline V CDR1 and CDR2: SEHNR, FQNEAQ (reference sequence). The CDR3 has 14 amino acids. The CDR3 region has the DNA TGTGCCAGCAGCTTGGGGACGGCCTCCTATGGCTACACCTTC. Translating it yields CASSLGTASYGYTF.

This clone is deemed medium-sized (0.01 to 0.1%). Other DNA sequences within the sample encode an identical CDR3. The chain couples TRBV11-2 to TRBJ1-4, with D hard to call. The CDR3 totals 13 residues. V was trimmed by 0 bases and J by 3 bases, leaving 2 bases between them. Germline CDR1 and CDR2: SGHAT and FQNNGV. DNA for the CDR3: TGTGCCAGCAGCTTAGATCCTAATGAAAAACTGTTTTTT. It specifies CASSLDPNEKLFF.

The chain carries TRBV6-5 and TRBJ1-2; D uncertain. Germline CDR1 is MNHEY and CDR2 is SVGAGI. CDR3 length: 16 amino acids. Trimming removed 2 bases at V and 2 bases at J, with 15 bases between. CDR3: CASSYLGGRPNYGYTF. The CDR3 nucleotides are TGTGCCAGCAGTTACCTTGGTGGCAGGCCCAACTATGGCTACACCTTC.

The chain has TRBV6-1 and TRBJ1-2; 7 positions agree with TRBD1. CDR1 MNHNS and CDR2 SASEGT come from the germline V gene. CDR3 size: 13 residues. The junction had 3 bases not matched to a gene; V was cut back by 5 bases and J by 3 bases. CDR3 DNA: TGTGCCAGCAGTCGGGACAGAGACTATGGCTACACCTTC. Amino acid sequence: CASSRDRDYGYTF.

V and J are TRBV7-2 and TRBJ1-3; D ambiguous. V lost 5 bases, J lost 4 bases, and 9 bases lay in between. CDR1 SGHTA and CDR2 FQGNSA come from the germline V gene. The CDR3 runs to 13 residues. The CDR3 loop reads CASSTRSGNTIYF. The CDR3 DNA reads TGTGCCAGCAGCACCAGATCGGGAAACACCATATATTTT.

This rearrangement joins TRBV11-2 to TRBJ2-1; TRBD2 matches 12 bases. The CDR3 runs to 17 residues. Germline V gene sequence: CDR1 SGHAT, CDR2 FQNNGV. Unmatched junction bases numbered 14, after V lost 5 bases and J lost 9 bases. CDR3 region: CASSTGLAGSGRSEQFF. Here the CDR3 DNA reads TGTGCCAGCAGCACCGGACTAGCGGGATCGGGCCGAAGTGAGCAGTTCTTC.

The V call is TRBV5-1, the J call TRBJ1-6; possibly TRBD1 for D (5 bases). Trimming pared 4 bases from V and 7 bases from J, leaving 18 bases between. CDR1 and CDR2 (germline): SGHRS, YFSETQ. The length of the CDR3 is 16 residues. CDR3 protein: CASSPVLGTENSPLHF. The CDR3 DNA follows: TGCGCCAGCAGCCCCGTTCTCGGGACGGAAAATTCACCCCTCCACTTT.

The chain carries TRBV6-5 and TRBJ1-6, with D uncertain. This CDR3 region has 16 residues. CDR1 MNHEY and CDR2 SVGAGI come from the germline V gene. The V and J ends lost 2 bases and 4 bases respectively, with 12 bases between them. The CDR3 nucleotides are TGTGCCAGCAGTTACGGCGGAGGGTTATATAATTCACCCCTCCACTTT. Translation gives CASSYGGGLYNSPLHF.

The chain recombines TRBV6-5 with TRBJ1-2, with TRBD1 as a possible D gene (5 bases). The CDR3 spans 15 residues. CDR1 and CDR2 from the germline V gene are MNHEY and SVGAGI. V dropped 2 bases and J dropped 7 bases, with 17 bases sitting between them. The CDR3: CASSYLTGSQFGYTF. The CDR3 nucleotides are TGTGCCAGCAGTTACCTAACAGGCTCCCAATTTGGCTACACCTTC.